The 15 T cell receptor beta chains below come from one sample, sequenced in a study of OX40 agonist ivuxolimab in advanced cancers. Using immunoSEQ multiplex PCR, the repertoire was profiled, and TCRdb retains in-frame clones only, with some absent. The table has 45,000 to 60,000 clones, approximately 80% seen once. Sequencing used CD4+ or CD8+ T cells sorted from blood, obtained in a trial of the OX40 agonist ivuxolimab. The receptors shown here come from an adult with an advanced solid tumor such as melanoma, head and neck, liver or kidney cancer.

This chain uses TRBV7-2 with TRBJ2-3, with TRBD2 identical over 10 bases. The ends lost 5 bases at V and 3 bases at J; junction bases unmatched: 5. CDR1 is SGHTA, CDR2 FQGNSA, per germline. This CDR3 has 15 amino acids. CDR3: CASSPEGLATDTQYF. As DNA, the CDR3 is TGTGCCAGCAGCCCCGAGGGACTAGCGACAGATACGCAGTATTTT.

The rearrangement links TRBV11-2 to TRBJ2-3; 9 nucleotides align to TRBD1. The CDR3 contains 19 residues. Germline CDR1 reads SGHAT; CDR2 reads FQNNGV. The ends lost 3 bases at V and 3 bases at J; junction bases unmatched: 16. CDR3 DNA sequence: TGTGCCAGCAGCTTTGGGGGCTTGGGCGGGACAGGGTGGACAGATACGCAGTATTTT. Amino acids: CASSFGGLGGTGWTDTQYF.

V is TRBV7-2 and J is TRBJ2-3; D tentatively fits TRBD1 or TRBD2 (7 bases each). The CDR3 extends over 15 amino acids. CDR1 SGHTA and CDR2 FQGNSA come from the germline V gene. The V end was cut by 5 bases, the J end by 4 bases, with 16 bases between. This CDR3 reads CASSASQGRADTQYF. The DNA for the CDR3 is TGTGCCAGCAGCGCCTCACAGGGGAGGGCAGATACGCAGTATTTT.

The rearrangement uses TRBV2 and TRBJ2-1, with D perhaps matching TRBD1 (5 bases). The CDR3 extends over 13 amino acids. V was pared by 3 bases and J by 11 bases, with 14 bases between. Germline V gives CDR1 SNHLY, CDR2 FYNNEI. CDR3 sequence: CASSEQGFPKQFF. In nucleotides, the CDR3 is TGTGCCAGCAGTGAGCAGGGATTTCCTAAGCAGTTCTTC.

This chain connects TRBV6-6 to TRBJ1-4; D uncertain. This CDR3 spans 14 amino acids. Germline CDR1 is MNHNY and CDR2 is SVGAGI (reference sequence). With 5 bases removed from V and 4 bases from J, the gap between germline ends came to 11 bases. In DNA form, the CDR3 reads TGTGCCAGCAGTCCGGCGGCGTATAATGAAAAACTGTTTTTT. Residues: CASSPAAYNEKLFF.

The chain combines TRBV15 with TRBJ1-1, with a weak D call TRBD1 (6 bases). This CDR3 is built from 16 residues. The germline V gene has CDR1 LNHNV and CDR2 YYDKDF (reference sequence). Trimming cost V 0 bases and J 5 bases, with 16 bases left between them. The CDR3 region has the DNA TGTGCCACCAGCAGAGATCGGGGGCCGTTGAGGACTGAAGCTTTCTTT. Protein product: CATSRDRGPLRTEAFF.

The chain employs TRBV7-7 and TRBJ2-3; 13 positions match TRBD2. Germline trimming cut 6 bases from V and 11 bases from J; bases unmatched to any gene: 8. The CDR3 sequence is 14 residues long. CDR1 is SSHAT, CDR2 FNYEAQ, per germline (reference sequence). The CDR3 DNA reads as TGTGCCAGCAGTCCCGGGACTAGCGGGGTTAAGCAGTATTTT. Its protein is CASSPGTSGVKQYF.

The J gene is TRBJ2-7, the V gene TRBV7-9; a weak D match, TRBD2 (6 bases). The germline gives CDR1 SEHNR, CDR2 FQNEAQ (reference sequence). Trimming removed 4 bases from V and 0 bases from J, with 10 bases in between. The CDR3 is 14 amino acids. As DNA, the CDR3 is TGTGCCAGCAGCTGGGGACTCGACTCCTACGAGCAGTACTTC. This gives the protein CASSWGLDSYEQYF.

This clone has a single count. The chain uses TRBV6-1 and TRBJ1-5; perhaps TRBD1 as D (5 bases). This CDR3 spans 19 amino acids. Trimming cost V 0 bases and J 3 bases, with 21 bases left between them. Germline CDR1 reads MNHNS; CDR2 reads SASEGT. The CDR3, as DNA: TGTGCCAGCAGTGAAGCGGGGGGGGGACTCCCGAGGGCCAATCAGCCCCAGCATTTT. Its protein product is CASSEAGGGLPRANQPQHF.

This clone appeared once. The chain combines TRBV27 with TRBJ2-7; D remains unclear. Germline lookup yields CDR1 MNHEY and CDR2 SMNVEV (reference sequence). Trimming left V 3 bases short and J 3 bases short, with 12 bases between. The CDR3 is 14 amino acids. The CDR3 loop reads CASSFRQADYEQYF. The CDR3 DNA is TGTGCCAGCAGTTTCAGACAAGCTGACTACGAGCAGTACTTC.

The chain couples TRBV5-1 to TRBJ2-3; D is undetermined. Per the germline V gene, CDR1 is SGHRS and CDR2 is YFSETQ. V lost 5 bases and J lost 0, with 4 bases in between. This CDR3 spans 12 amino acids. The CDR3 loop is CASRTSTDTQYF. The CDR3 DNA sequence: TGCGCCAGCAGGACTAGCACAGATACGCAGTATTTT.

The chain combines TRBV6-6 with TRBJ2-7; D perhaps matches TRBD2 (6 bases). CDR1 is MNHNY, CDR2 SVGAGI, per germline (reference sequence). The CDR3 totals 14 residues. DNA of the CDR3: TGTGCGACCAACCGCGGGACCACTAGCAAGGGGCAGTACTTC. This codes for CATNRGTTSKGQYF.

V usage is TRBV9 and J usage is TRBJ2-1; 8 bases map to TRBD2. In germline, CDR1 is SGDLS, CDR2 YYNGEE. J was trimmed by 8 bases and V by 0 bases; bases with no gene match: 7. The CDR3 consists of 15 residues. The CDR3 nucleotides are TGTGCCAGCAGCGTAGTAGCGGGGCAATGGGATGAGCAGTTCTTC. It yields the protein CASSVVAGQWDEQFF.

This chain joins TRBV5-1 and TRBJ2-2; 7 nucleotides match TRBD2. Germline V gene data show CDR1 as SGHRS and CDR2 as YFSETQ. CDR3 length equals 15 residues. Germline trimming cut 4 bases from V and 5 bases from J; bases unmatched to any gene: 8. CDR3 nucleotide sequence: TGCGCCAGCAGCCCGACTAGCAGGGATACCGGGGAGCTGTTTTTT. Translating gives CASSPTSRDTGELFF. Filled out from reference TRBV5-1 and TRBJ2-2, the complete variable domain reads KAGVTQTPRYLIKTRGQQVTLSCSPISGHRSVSWYQQTPGQGLQFLFEYFSETQRNKGNFPGRFSGRQFSNSRSEMNVSTLELGDSALYLCASSPTSRDTGELFFGEGSRLTVL.

The chain joins TRBV28 to TRBJ2-7; 7 bases align to TRBD2. The V gene's germline CDR1 is MDHEN and CDR2 SYDVKM. J was trimmed by 7 bases and V by 6 bases; bases with no gene match: 12. The CDR3 length is 14 residues. This chain's CDR3 is CASSRGEGRREQYF. In nucleotides, the CDR3 is TGTGCCAGCAGCCGGGGGGAGGGCCGGAGGGAGCAGTACTTC.